The 32 T cell receptor beta chains presented below share a single source sample, sequenced in a study of blood T cell repertoires in COVID-19. TCRdb's table, derived via immunoSEQ multiplex PCR, lists solely in-frame clones and lacks some. The sample comprises about 16,000 clones, about 89% of which are singletons, and about a tenth rests with the top ten. The sequenced sample was peripheral blood. The receptors here all came from a man older than 75 with acute or convalescent COVID-19.

The chain joins TRBV6-5 to TRBJ1-2; weak D call: TRBD1 (6 bases). The CDR3 contains 13 residues. Germline values: CDR1 MNHEY, CDR2 SVGAGI. Trimming shortened V by 9 bases and J by 5 bases, and 16 bases separated the two germline ends. The CDR3 DNA sequence: TGTGCCAGTTGGACAGCGTTTGGGTATGGCTACACCTTC. Translation: CASWTAFGYGYTF.

The V gene is TRBV19, the J gene TRBJ2-2; 7 bases line up with TRBD2. After removal of 1 base from V and 2 bases from J, the junction contained 1 base not matched to a gene. The CDR3 extends over 15 amino acids. CDR1 is LNHDA and CDR2 is SQIVND in the germline V gene (reference sequence). In DNA, the CDR3 is TGTGCCAGTAGTATAGGCGGGGGAAACACCGGGGAGCTGTTTTTT. Residues: CASSIGGGNTGELFF.

The chain joins TRBV18 to TRBJ2-2, with D possibly matching TRBD2 (5 bases). This CDR3 contains 16 residues. Trimming took off 1 base at V and 2 bases at J, with 11 bases between the two ends. Germline lookup yields CDR1 KGHSH and CDR2 LQKENI. The chain's CDR3 is CASSPRSGSNTGELFF. CDR3 DNA: TGTGCCAGCTCACCACGGTCGGGGTCTAACACCGGGGAGCTGTTTTTT.

The rearrangement links TRBV5-1 to TRBJ2-3, with D possibly matching TRBD2 (5 bases). The CDR3 spans 14 residues. Germline CDR1 and CDR2: SGHRS and YFSETQ. V lost 4 bases and J lost 2, with 11 bases in between. In DNA form, the CDR3 reads TGCGCCAGCAGCGAGGACTCCTTCACAGATACGCAGTATTTT. It yields the protein CASSEDSFTDTQYF. The variable domain in full, completed from reference TRBV5-1 and TRBJ2-3, reads KAGVTQTPRYLIKTRGQQVTLSCSPISGHRSVSWYQQTPGQGLQFLFEYFSETQRNKGNFPGRFSGRQFSNSRSEMNVSTLELGDSALYLCASSEDSFTDTQYFGPGTRLTVL.

The V call is TRBV29-1, the J call TRBJ1-2; perhaps TRBD1 as D (5 bases). CDR3 size: 14 residues. Germline CDR1 and CDR2: SQVTM and ANQGSEA. The V gene lost 2 bases and the J gene lost 0 bases, with 10 bases spanning the gap. The CDR3 nucleotides read TGCAGCGTTGAAAGTGACAGCACTAACTATGGCTACACCTTC. Translating it yields CSVESDSTNYGYTF. Based on the CDR3 plus reference TRBV29-1 and TRBJ1-2, the full variable domain is SAVISQKPSRDICQRGTSLTIQCQVDSQVTMMFWYRQQPGQSLTLIATANQGSEATYESGFVIDKFPISRPNLTFSTLTVSNMSPEDSSIYLCSVESDSTNYGYTFGSGTRLTVV.

As for this clone: The identical CDR3 is also encoded by other nucleotide sequences in the sample. The rearrangement links TRBV19 to TRBJ2-7; D is possibly TRBD1 (5 bases). V lost 3 bases and J 0 bases, leaving 12 bases between the germline ends. The CDR3 is 15 amino acids. Germline loops: CDR1 LNHDA, CDR2 SQIVND (reference sequence). The CDR3 sequence is CASSIGQGNSYEQYF. The DNA of the CDR3 is TGTGCCAGTAGTATCGGGCAGGGCAACTCCTACGAGCAGTACTTC.

This clone has just one count. One end of the junction fails to match germline, which may point to a read error. The genes are TRBV7-3 and TRBJ2-1; the D gene is possibly TRBD1 (6 bases). Per germline, CDR1 SGHTA and CDR2 FQGTGA. This CDR3 is built from 15 residues. This chain's CDR3 is CASGLNRDAYNEQFF. CDR3 nucleotide sequence: TGTGCCAGCGGCTTAAACAGGGACGCCTACAATGAGCAGTTCTTC.

V and J are TRBV5-4 and TRBJ1-5, with 7 positions matching TRBD1. CDR1 is SGHNT, CDR2 YYREEE, per germline (reference sequence). The CDR3 has 14 amino acids. V lost 5 bases, J lost 3 bases, and 5 bases stayed unmatched. CDR3 nucleotides: TGTGCCAGCAGTCGACAGGGAACCAATCAGCCCCAGCATTTT. As protein: CASSRQGTNQPQHF.

The chain links TRBV20-1 to TRBJ2-3, with D possibly TRBD2 on 5 matching bases. Deletions cut 6 bases from V and 4 bases from J, with 8 bases between. Germline V CDR1 and CDR2: DFQATT, SNEGSKA (reference sequence). The CDR3 consists of 11 residues. As DNA, the CDR3 is TGCAGTGCGCAAGCGGCAGATACGCAGTATTTT. It is translated as CSAQAADTQYF.

The gene calls are TRBV9 and TRBJ1-2; D remains ambiguous. The V end lost 0 bases, the J end lost 0 bases, and 6 bases lay between the germline ends. CDR1 SGDLS and CDR2 YYNGEE come from the germline V gene. The CDR3 length is 14 residues. CDR3 in amino acids: CASSVVGANYGYTF. CDR3 DNA sequence: TGTGCCAGCAGCGTAGTTGGAGCTAACTATGGCTACACCTTC.

The J gene is TRBJ1-2, the V gene TRBV6-1; D is uncertain. CDR1 and CDR2 (germline): MNHNS, SASEGT. V dropped 2 bases and J dropped 7 bases, with 17 bases sitting between them. The CDR3 sequence is 15 residues long. The CDR3 here is CASSEWWQVHGGYTF. The CDR3 bases are TGTGCCAGCAGTGAATGGTGGCAGGTCCACGGTGGCTACACCTTC.

The V call is TRBV11-1, the J call TRBJ2-7; 8 bases align to TRBD1. The V gene's germline CDR1 is SGHAT and CDR2 FQDESV (reference sequence). CDR3 length: 13 residues. The V gene end was trimmed by 4 bases and the J gene end by 6 bases; junction bases not matched to a gene: 5. The CDR3 sequence: CASSSDRVGEQYF. CDR3 sequence (DNA): TGTGCCAGCAGCTCGGACAGGGTCGGCGAGCAGTACTTC.

This chain joins TRBV7-9 and TRBJ1-1; D not certain. The CDR3 runs 15 residues. The V and J ends lost 1 base and 1 base respectively, with 10 bases between them. CDR1 is SEHNR, CDR2 FQNEAQ, per germline (reference sequence). CDR3 in DNA: TGTGCCAGCAGCTTAGGTCAGGTAGAGAACACTGAAGCTTTCTTT. Amino acid sequence: CASSLGQVENTEAFF.

This clone has just a few counts. The CDR3 sequence: CASSNPTSGGEQFF. Written as DNA, the CDR3 is TGTGCCAGCAGCAACCCAACTAGCGGGGGAGAGCAGTTCTTC. This sequence joins TRBV7-2 and TRBJ2-1, with TRBD2 identical over 11 bases. V shed 5 bases, J shed 10 bases, and the junction held 7 bases outside the gene matches. The CDR3 runs 14 residues. Germline V CDR1 and CDR2: SGHTA, FQGNSA.

V usage is TRBV19 and J usage is TRBJ2-3, with 13 bases identical to TRBD2. The CDR3 spans 16 residues. CDR1 LNHDA and CDR2 SQIVND come from the germline V gene (reference sequence). J lost 4 bases, V lost 4 bases, and 5 bases had no gene match. The chain's CDR3 is CASSRVTSGGPDTQYF. CDR3 coding DNA: TGTGCCAGTAGTAGGGTGACTAGCGGGGGGCCAGATACGCAGTATTTT.

V is TRBV18 and J is TRBJ1-5; D may be TRBD1 (5 bases). Germline V gene data show CDR1 as KGHSH and CDR2 as LQKENI. Trimming took 2 bases from V and 7 from J, leaving 15 bases between them. The CDR3 loop spans 15 amino acids. The CDR3 DNA sequence: TGTGCCAGCTCACCATACGGGGGGGGTGTGCAGCCCCAGCATTTT. It encodes CASSPYGGGVQPQHF. Based on the CDR3 plus reference TRBV18 and TRBJ1-5, the full variable domain is NAGVMQNPRHLVRRRGQEARLRCSPMKGHSHVYWYRQLPEEGLKFMVYLQKENIIDESGMPKERFSAEFPKEGPSILRIQQVVRGDSAAYFCASSPYGGGVQPQHFGDGTRLSIL.

The CDR3 bases are TGCGCCAGCAGCCGGGTTGGGGCGAACTACAATGAGCAGTTCTTC. Translated: CASSRVGANYNEQFF. This rearrangement joins TRBV4-1 to TRBJ2-1, with D perhaps matching TRBD1 (5 bases). The germline CDR1 and CDR2 sequences are MGHRA and YSYEKL. V lost 4 bases to trimming and J lost 3 bases, with 13 bases between them. The CDR3 length is 15 residues.

This chain links TRBV11-1 with TRBJ2-1, with 13 bases aligning to TRBD2. The J segment lost 9 bases and the V segment lost 3 bases, leaving 8 bases of the junction unmatched. CDR3 length: 16 residues. From germline, CDR1 is SGHAT and CDR2 FQDESV (reference sequence). The CDR3 nucleotides are TGTGCCAGCAGCTTGGTAGGACTAGCGGGAGAAGTTGAGCAGTTCTTC. Protein: CASSLVGLAGEVEQFF.

The J gene is TRBJ1-2, the V gene TRBV19; 7 bases fit TRBD1. The CDR3 contains 14 residues. Germline V gives CDR1 LNHDA, CDR2 SQIVND (reference sequence). The V and J ends lost 7 bases and 3 bases, in that order; junction bases with no gene match: 8. In DNA, the CDR3 is TGTGCCAGTACCCCCGGGACAGAGTACTATGGCTACACCTTC. Its protein product is CASTPGTEYYGYTF.

The gene calls are TRBV4-1 and TRBJ1-2; the match to TRBD1 covers 9 bases. The CDR3 spans 16 residues. Germline values: CDR1 MGHRA, CDR2 YSYEKL. Trimming removed 3 bases from V and 7 bases from J; junction bases left unmatched: 12. The CDR3 DNA reads TGCGCCAGCAGCCAGGAACCGGGACAGGGCCTTTTTGGCTACACCTTC. This translates into CASSQEPGQGLFGYTF.

This rearrangement joins TRBV7-9 to TRBJ1-5; 10 bases map to TRBD1. J gave up 2 bases and V 4 bases, and 2 bases lay outside the gene matches. The CDR3 loop spans 15 amino acids. Germline V gene data show CDR1 as SEHNR and CDR2 as FQNEAQ (reference sequence). In nucleotides, the CDR3 is TGTGCCAGCAGCTCCGGGACAGGGGGCAATCAGCCCCAGCATTTT. This gives the protein CASSSGTGGNQPQHF.

The gene calls are TRBV7-2 and TRBJ1-3; D perhaps matches TRBD1 (6 bases). Germline-derived CDR1 and CDR2 are SGHTA and FQGNSA. This CDR3 region has 12 residues. V lost 2 bases, J lost 11 bases, and 10 bases lay in between. CDR3 in amino acids: CASSLMRQAIYF. CDR3 DNA: TGTGCCAGCAGCTTAATGAGACAGGCCATATATTTT.

This chain joins TRBV14 and TRBJ1-2; tentatively, D is TRBD1 (5 bases). Germline V gives CDR1 SGHDN, CDR2 FVKESK. Deletions cut 0 bases from V and 4 bases from J, with 12 bases between. This CDR3 has 15 residues. The CDR3 loop is CASSQDLGGTYGYTF. The CDR3 DNA is TGTGCCAGCAGCCAAGATCTCGGCGGGACCTATGGCTACACCTTC.

V gene TRBV12-5 combines with J gene TRBJ1-1; 8 positions match TRBD1. Germline CDR1 is LGHNT and CDR2 is FRNRAP. V was pared by 1 base and J by 2 bases, with 3 bases of the junction left unmatched. The CDR3 sequence is 15 residues long. This chain's CDR3 is CASGLEGQVNTEAFF. CDR3 coding DNA: TGTGCTAGTGGTTTGGAGGGACAGGTTAACACTGAAGCTTTCTTT.

Only one count was recorded for this clone. The chain couples TRBV2 to TRBJ2-3; D is ambiguous. V lost 4 bases and J lost 4, with 9 bases in between. CDR3 length: 13 residues. Germline V gene sequence: CDR1 SNHLY, CDR2 FYNNEI. The CDR3 region has the DNA TGTGCCAGCAGTGCACAATATGCAGATACGCAGTATTTT. It is translated as CASSAQYADTQYF.

This chain uses TRBV5-1 with TRBJ1-4, with D tentatively TRBD1 (6 bases). The germline V gene encodes CDR1 SGHRS and CDR2 YFSETQ. This CDR3 has 14 amino acids. The ends were cut back, 2 bases at V and 8 bases at J, with 13 bases in the middle. The DNA of the CDR3 is TGCGCCAGCAGCTTACAGGGAGTAAGCGAAAAACTGTTTTTT. It codes for CASSLQGVSEKLFF.

DNA of the CDR3: TGTGCCAGCAGCTTAGATACGGGACAGGAGTACGAGCAGTACTTC. Amino acids: CASSLDTGQEYEQYF. The rearrangement joins TRBV11-3 to TRBJ2-7; TRBD1 aligns across 8 bases. Germline V gene data show CDR1 as SGHNT and CDR2 as YENEEA. This CDR3 comprises 15 residues. J lost 4 bases, V lost 0 bases, and 5 bases had no gene match.

V and J are TRBV6-5 and TRBJ1-2, with D possibly being TRBD1 (6 bases). V lost 2 bases and J 7 bases, leaving 17 bases between the germline ends. The germline V gene has CDR1 MNHEY and CDR2 SVGAGI. This CDR3 contains 15 residues. The CDR3 reads CASSYLNRADGGYTF. CDR3 coding DNA: TGTGCCAGCAGTTACCTTAACAGGGCTGACGGTGGCTACACCTTC.

The rearrangement joins TRBV3-1 (or the pseudogene TRBV3-2) to TRBJ2-3; 9 bases match TRBD2. Germline loops: CDR1 LGHDT, CDR2 YNNKEL (reference sequence). The CDR3 runs 16 residues. Trimming at V came to 3 bases and at J to 3 bases, leaving 7 bases not matched to a gene. CDR3 coding DNA: TGTGCCAGCAGCCACCTCCGGACTAGCGTAACAGATACGCAGTATTTT. This translates into CASSHLRTSVTDTQYF.

The chain uses TRBV2 and TRBJ1-5; 8 bases agree with TRBD1. The CDR3 has 15 residues. Germline CDR1 reads SNHLY; CDR2 reads FYNNEI. Trimming cost V 5 bases and J 0 bases; bases outside gene matches: 3. The chain's CDR3 is CASSRQGASNQPQHF. The CDR3 nucleotides read TGTGCCAGCAGTAGGCAGGGGGCTAGCAATCAGCCCCAGCATTTT.

The chain carries TRBV4-2 and TRBJ2-5; tentative D call: TRBD2 (5 bases). Germline values: CDR1 LGHNA, CDR2 YNFKEQ. This CDR3 comprises 14 residues. The V and J ends lost 4 bases and 4 bases respectively, with 13 bases between them. The CDR3 DNA follows: TGTGCCAGCAGCCCCCTCGCTGCGGGAGAGACCCAGTACTTC. Its protein product is CASSPLAAGETQYF.

Only a few counts were recorded for this clone. The chain combines TRBV19 with TRBJ1-5; 9 bases agree with TRBD1. Trimming removed 4 bases from V and 3 bases from J; junction bases left unmatched: 7. The CDR3 length is 16 residues. CDR1 is LNHDA and CDR2 is SQIVND in the germline V gene (reference sequence). Here the CDR3 reads CASSTGTGRVNQPQHF. The CDR3 region has the DNA TGTGCCAGTAGTACCGGGACAGGGAGGGTCAATCAGCCCCAGCATTTT.